The 8 T cell receptor beta chains presented below share a single source sample, sequenced in a study of T-cell memory formation after mild COVID-19. TCRdb used MiXCR to reprocess the 5' RACE reads, holding one entry per CDR3 protein. The repertoire consists of 200,000 to 250,000 distinct CDR3 sequences, with 15% occurring once and the leading ten covering under 2.5%. Sequencing was done on a sample of PBMCs or a T cell subset sorted from them (not recorded which). The receptor set was obtained from an adult woman who had mild COVID-19 (a few samples of this study predate the infection). Cell type and time point are not known.

This clonotype occurred a few times. The genes are TRBV12-3 or TRBV12-4 and TRBJ1-1; TRBD1 is a possible D gene (6 bases). The ends were cut back, 5 bases at V and 3 bases at J, with 10 bases in the middle. The CDR3 has 13 residues. The CDR3 region is CASSIDRYTEAFF. CDR3 bases: TGTGCCAGCAGTATTGACAGGTACACTGAAGCTTTCTTT.

The sample holds a few counts of this clonotype. The gene calls are TRBV29-1 and TRBJ2-3; D is undetermined. This CDR3 is built from 13 residues. Germline values: CDR1 SQVTM, CDR2 ANQGSEA. Trimming took off 4 bases at V and 2 bases at J, with 10 bases between the two ends. The CDR3 loop reads CSVVSVYTDTQYF. DNA of the CDR3: TGCAGCGTTGTGTCGGTCTACACAGATACGCAGTATTTT.

The V and J genes are TRBV12-3 or TRBV12-4 and TRBJ2-3; D may correspond to TRBD1 or TRBD2 (5 bases each). Trimming pared 6 bases from V and 2 bases from J, leaving 18 bases between. CDR3 size: 16 residues. CDR3: CASRRGRGTLTDTQYF. The CDR3 DNA is TGTGCCAGCAGACGGGGCAGAGGGACCCTCACAGATACGCAGTATTTT.

The table lists this clonotype with a few counts. The gene calls are TRBV6-5 and TRBJ1-1; maybe TRBD1 (5 bases). The V and J ends lost 5 bases and 0 bases respectively, with 10 bases between them. This CDR3 region has 14 residues. CDR1 is MNHEY and CDR2 is SVGAGI in the germline V gene. The CDR3 DNA is TGTGCCAGCAGTCGCCCAGGGCTGAACACTGAAGCTTTCTTT. Translation: CASSRPGLNTEAFF.

The chain has TRBV27 and TRBJ1-5, with 9 bases that match TRBD1. The CDR3 extends over 14 amino acids. With 6 bases clipped from V and 3 bases from J, the junction kept 3 bases outside the gene matches. The germline gives CDR1 MNHEY, CDR2 SMNVEV (reference sequence). In nucleotides, the CDR3 is TGTGCCAGCAGGAGGGACAGGGACAATCAGCCCCAGCATTTT. Translated, it gives CASRRDRDNQPQHF.

This clonotype showed up just a few times. CDR3 residues: CAISQGAGANVLTF. In DNA, the CDR3 is TGTGCCATCAGTCAGGGTGCTGGGGCCAACGTCCTGACTTTC. The chain uses TRBV10-3 and TRBJ2-6; D possibly corresponds to TRBD1 (5 bases). Trimming pared 5 bases from V and 2 bases from J, leaving 7 bases between. The CDR3 covers 14 residues. Germline lookup yields CDR1 ENHRY and CDR2 SYGVKD.

This clonotype appeared a few times. This chain uses TRBV6-6 with TRBJ2-1, with a possible D match to TRBD2 (6 bases). V shed 8 bases and J shed 4 bases, with 12 bases lying between them. Germline CDR1 MNHNY, CDR2 SVGAGI (reference sequence). There are 13 residues in the CDR3. CDR3 DNA: TGTGCCAGCGCAGGGAGCGGGTACAATGAGCAGTTCTTC. Encoded protein: CASAGSGYNEQFF.

This clonotype was observed a few times. The chain uses TRBV27 and TRBJ2-7; the D gene is possibly TRBD1 (6 bases). From germline, CDR1 is MNHEY and CDR2 SMNVEV (reference sequence). This CDR3 contains 19 residues. Between the trimmed V and J ends, which lost 6 bases and 1 base, there was a span of 28 bases. The CDR3 spells CASSRAPGQLTRTSYEQYF. DNA of the CDR3: TGTGCCAGCAGCCGGGCGCCGGGACAACTTACTAGAACATCCTACGAGCAGTACTTC.